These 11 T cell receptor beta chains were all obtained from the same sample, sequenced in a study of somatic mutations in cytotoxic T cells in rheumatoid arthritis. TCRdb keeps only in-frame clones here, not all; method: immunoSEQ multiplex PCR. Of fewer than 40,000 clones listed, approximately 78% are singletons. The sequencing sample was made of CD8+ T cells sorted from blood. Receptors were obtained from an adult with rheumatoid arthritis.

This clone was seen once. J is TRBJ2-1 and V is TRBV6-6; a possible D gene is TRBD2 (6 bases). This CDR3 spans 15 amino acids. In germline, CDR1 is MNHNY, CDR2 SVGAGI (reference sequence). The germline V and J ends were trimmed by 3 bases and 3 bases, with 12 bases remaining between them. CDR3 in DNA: TGTGCCAGCAGTTATGAAGCGGGTGACTACAATGAGCAGTTCTTC. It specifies CASSYEAGDYNEQFF.

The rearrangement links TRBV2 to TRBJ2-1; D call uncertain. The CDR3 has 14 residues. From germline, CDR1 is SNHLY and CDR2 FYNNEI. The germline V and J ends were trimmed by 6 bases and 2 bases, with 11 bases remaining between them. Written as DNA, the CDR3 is TGTGCCAGCAGCGCCTATACTACCTACAATGAGCAGTTCTTC. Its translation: CASSAYTTYNEQFF.

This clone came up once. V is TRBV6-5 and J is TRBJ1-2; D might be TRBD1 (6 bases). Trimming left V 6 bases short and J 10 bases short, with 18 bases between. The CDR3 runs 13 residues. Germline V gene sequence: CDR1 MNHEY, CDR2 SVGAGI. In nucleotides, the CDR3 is TGTGCCAGCAGGCTCGTTGATGGGGGCCACTACACCTTC. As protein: CASRLVDGGHYTF.

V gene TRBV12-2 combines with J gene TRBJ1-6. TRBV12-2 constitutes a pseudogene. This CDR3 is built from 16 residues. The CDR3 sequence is CASRPRLEVTNSPLHF. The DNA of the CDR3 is TGTGCAAGTCGCCCCCGATTAGAGGTTACTAATTCACCCCTCCACTTT.

CDR3 sequence reads: CSPVLVGAYNEQFF. The DNA of the CDR3 is TGCAGCCCCGTACTAGTCGGGGCCTACAATGAGCAGTTCTTC. The rearrangement uses TRBV29-1 and TRBJ2-1; the D gene is possibly TRBD2 (5 bases). The CDR3 has 14 amino acids. Per the germline V gene, CDR1 is SQVTM and CDR2 is ANQGSEA. Trimming removed 8 bases at V and 2 bases at J, with 16 bases between.

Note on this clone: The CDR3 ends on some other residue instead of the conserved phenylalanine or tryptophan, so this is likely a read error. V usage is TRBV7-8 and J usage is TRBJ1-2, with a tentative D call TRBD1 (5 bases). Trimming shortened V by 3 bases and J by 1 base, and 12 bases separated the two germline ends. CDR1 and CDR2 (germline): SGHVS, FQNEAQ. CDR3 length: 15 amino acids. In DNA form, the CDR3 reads TGTGCCAGCAGCTTCGAAAGGGGTGGTAACTATGGCTACACCGTC. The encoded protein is CASSFERGGNYGYTV.

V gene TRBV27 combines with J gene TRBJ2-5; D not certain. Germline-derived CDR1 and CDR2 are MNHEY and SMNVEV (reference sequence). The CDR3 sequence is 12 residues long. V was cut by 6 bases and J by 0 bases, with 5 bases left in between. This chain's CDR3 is CASRTDQETQYF. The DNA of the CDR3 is TGTGCCAGCAGGACGGACCAAGAGACCCAGTACTTC.

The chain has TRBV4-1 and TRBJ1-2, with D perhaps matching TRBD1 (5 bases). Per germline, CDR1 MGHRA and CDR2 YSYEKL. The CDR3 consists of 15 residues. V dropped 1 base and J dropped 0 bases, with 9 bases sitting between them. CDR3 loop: CASSQGPGPNYGYTF. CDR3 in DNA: TGCGCCAGCAGCCAAGGGCCAGGGCCTAACTATGGCTACACCTTC.

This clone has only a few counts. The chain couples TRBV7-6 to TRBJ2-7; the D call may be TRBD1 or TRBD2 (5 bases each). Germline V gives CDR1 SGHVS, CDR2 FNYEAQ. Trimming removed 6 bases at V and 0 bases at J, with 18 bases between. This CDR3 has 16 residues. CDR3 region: CASSRRGDGTSYEQYF. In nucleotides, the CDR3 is TGTGCCAGCAGTCGAAGAGGGGACGGCACCTCCTACGAGCAGTACTTC.

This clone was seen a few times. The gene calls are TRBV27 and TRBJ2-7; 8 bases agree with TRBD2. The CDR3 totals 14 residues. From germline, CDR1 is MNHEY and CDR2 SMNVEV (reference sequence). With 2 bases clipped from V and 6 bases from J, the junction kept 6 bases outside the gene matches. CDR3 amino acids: CASSLGGGSREQYF. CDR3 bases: TGTGCCAGCAGTTTAGGCGGGGGGTCTCGCGAGCAGTACTTC.

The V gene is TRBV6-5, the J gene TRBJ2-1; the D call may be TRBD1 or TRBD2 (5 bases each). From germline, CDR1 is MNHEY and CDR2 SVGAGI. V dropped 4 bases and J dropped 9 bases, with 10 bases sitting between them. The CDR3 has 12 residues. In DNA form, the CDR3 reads TGTGCCAGCAGTTTGAGGGGTGGTGAGCAGTTCTTC. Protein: CASSLRGGEQFF.